This record covers a single TCR beta chain. Its antigen remains unknown. This sample is drawn from a study of brain T cells in children with intractable seizures. From germline, CDR1 is SGHDN and CDR2 FVKESK. The CDR3 runs 14 residues. Trimming removed 4 bases from V and 4 bases from J, with 10 bases in between. The assay was immunoSEQ multiplex PCR, and TCRdb's table has in-frame clones only and misses some. The sample holds just under 65,000 clones, roughly 95% seen once. The sequenced cases were selected for having the highest brain T cell transcript signatures. Findings of the study overall: HCMV serostatus was not known, and viral specificity came from CDR3 similarity only.

Sequences were derived from peripheral blood, sampled at surgery. The V and J genes are TRBV14 and TRBJ1-4; maybe TRBD1 (6 bases). This TCR was recovered from a boy younger than two with focal cortical dysplasia and intractable seizures. The CDR3 spells CASSRTRGNEKLFF. As DNA, the CDR3 is TGTGCCAGCAGCCGAACCAGGGGTAATGAAAAACTGTTTTTT.